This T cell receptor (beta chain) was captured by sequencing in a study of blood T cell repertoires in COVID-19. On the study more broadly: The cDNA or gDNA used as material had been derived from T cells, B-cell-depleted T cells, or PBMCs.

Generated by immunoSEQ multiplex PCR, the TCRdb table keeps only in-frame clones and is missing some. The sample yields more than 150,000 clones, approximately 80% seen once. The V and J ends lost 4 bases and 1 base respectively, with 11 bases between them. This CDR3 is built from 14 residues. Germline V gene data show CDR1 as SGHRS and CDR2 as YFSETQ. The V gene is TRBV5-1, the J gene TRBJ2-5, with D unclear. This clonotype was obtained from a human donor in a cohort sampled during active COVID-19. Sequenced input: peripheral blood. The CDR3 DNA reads TGCGCCAGCAGCACTTCTACCTTCCAAGAGACCCAGTACTTC. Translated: CASSTSTFQETQYF.